The clone carrying this T cell receptor (beta chain) came up many times. The ends lost 7 bases at V and 3 bases at J; junction bases unmatched: 13. The CDR3 runs 15 residues. CDR1 and CDR2 (germline): GTSNPN, SVGIG (reference sequence). The data were obtained in a study of beta chain features in type 1 diabetes. Reverse transcription of all isolated RNA meant that expressed TCRB transcripts were sequenced. TCRdb's table, derived via immunoSEQ multiplex PCR, lists solely in-frame clones and lacks some. Seen here are 120,000 to 150,000 clones, over 9.5% observed once, and the top ten hold 1.3%. The specimen was naive CD4+ T cells from blood. The sequence was collected from a man between 18 and 35 years old in good health. The V gene is TRBV30, the J gene TRBJ2-3; 7 nucleotides match TRBD2. CDR3 sequence reads: CASPGLLGGTDTQYF. The CDR3 DNA is TGTGCCTCCCCGGGACTCCTGGGGGGGACAGATACGCAGTATTTT.